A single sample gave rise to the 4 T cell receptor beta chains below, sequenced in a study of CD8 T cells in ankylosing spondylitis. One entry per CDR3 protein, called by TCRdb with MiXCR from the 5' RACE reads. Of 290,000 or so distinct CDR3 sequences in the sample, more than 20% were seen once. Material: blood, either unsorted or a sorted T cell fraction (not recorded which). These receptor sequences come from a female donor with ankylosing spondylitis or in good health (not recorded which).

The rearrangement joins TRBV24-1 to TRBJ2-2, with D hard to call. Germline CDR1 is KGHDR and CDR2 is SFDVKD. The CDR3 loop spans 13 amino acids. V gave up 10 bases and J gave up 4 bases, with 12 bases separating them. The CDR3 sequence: CATQKYGTGELFF. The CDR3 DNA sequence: TGTGCCACGCAAAAGTACGGCACCGGGGAGCTGTTTTTT.

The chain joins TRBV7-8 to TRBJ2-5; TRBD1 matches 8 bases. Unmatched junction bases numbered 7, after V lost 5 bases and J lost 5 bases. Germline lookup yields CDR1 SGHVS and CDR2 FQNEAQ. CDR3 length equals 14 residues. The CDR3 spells CASSGRQGSETQYF. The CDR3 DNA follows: TGTGCCAGCAGCGGCCGACAGGGGTCGGAGACCCAGTACTTC. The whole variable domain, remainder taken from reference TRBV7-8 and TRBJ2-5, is GAGVSQSPRYKVAKRGQDVALRCDPISGHVSLFWYQQALGQGPEFLTYFQNEAQLDKSGLPSDRFFAERPEGSVSTLKIQRTQQEDSAVYLCASSGRQGSETQYFGPGTRLLVL.

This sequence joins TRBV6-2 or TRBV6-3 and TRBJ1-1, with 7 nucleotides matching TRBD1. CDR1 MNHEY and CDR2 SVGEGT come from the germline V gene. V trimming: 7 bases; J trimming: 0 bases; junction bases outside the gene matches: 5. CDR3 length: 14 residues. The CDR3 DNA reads TGTGCCAGCAAGGTAGGGGGCATGAACACTGAAGCTTTCTTT. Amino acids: CASKVGGMNTEAFF.

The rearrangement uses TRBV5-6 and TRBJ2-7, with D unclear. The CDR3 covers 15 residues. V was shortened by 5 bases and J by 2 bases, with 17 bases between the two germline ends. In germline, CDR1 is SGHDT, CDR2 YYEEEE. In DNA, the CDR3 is TGTGCCAGCAGGCCTCTCCGCCGAAAGACCTACGAGCAGTACTTC. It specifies CASRPLRRKTYEQYF.